The 15 T cell receptor beta chains below were found in one sample sequenced in a study of monozygotic twins with inflammatory bowel disease. TCRdb reprocessed the 5' RACE reads and reports one entry per CDR3 protein, with no DNA. The specimen's table records fewer than 550,000 distinct CDR3 sequences. Material for sequencing was blood. These TCRs come from a human donor with ulcerative colitis or Crohn's disease, or a healthy co-twin of an affected twin (not recorded which).

The rearrangement uses TRBV5-1 and TRBJ2-2; TCRdb's D gene call, TRBD2, goes unchecked for lack of DNA. CDR3 size: 17 residues. Germline V CDR1 and CDR2: SGHRS, YFSETQ. CDR3 protein: CASSFKTSGRNTGELFF.

The V call is TRBV20-1, the J call TRBJ1-1; the D call of TRBD1 rests on TCRdb alone, since no DNA is present to check it. The CDR3 is 14 amino acids. Germline V gene sequence: CDR1 DFQATT, CDR2 SNEGSKA (reference sequence). CDR3 loop: CSARDLGAGTEAFF.

The chain uses TRBV27 and TRBJ1-1; without DNA, the TCRdb call of TRBD1 cannot be checked. From germline, CDR1 is MNHEY and CDR2 SMNVEV (reference sequence). This CDR3 spans 13 amino acids. The CDR3 sequence: CASRLQGDTEAFF.

The chain uses TRBV4-1 and TRBJ1-6; without DNA, the TCRdb call of TRBD1 cannot be checked. Looked up from germline, CDR1 is MGHRA and CDR2 is YSYEKL. This CDR3 is built from 18 residues. CDR3: CASSQDPGQGVRSSPLHF.

J is TRBJ2-7 and V is TRBV20-1; TCRdb lists TRBD2, though no DNA is available to test this call. This CDR3 spans 14 amino acids. The germline CDR1 and CDR2 sequences are DFQATT and SNEGSKA (reference sequence). CDR3 in amino acids: CSASGTSGRNEQYF.

The V call is TRBV7-2, the J call TRBJ1-1; TCRdb outputs TRBD1, but without DNA this stays unchecked. CDR3 length equals 14 residues. CDR1 SGHTA and CDR2 FQGNSA come from the germline V gene. This CDR3 reads CASSQQPQGTEAFF.

The rearrangement links TRBV28 to TRBJ2-3; TCRdb outputs TRBD2, but without DNA this stays unchecked. Germline CDR1 MDHEN, CDR2 SYDVKM. The CDR3 totals 15 residues. This chain's CDR3 is CASSFGRVSTDTQYF.

V usage is TRBV20-1 and J usage is TRBJ1-6; as DNA is missing, the TRBD1 call by TCRdb cannot be tested. CDR1 and CDR2 (germline): DFQATT, SNEGSKA (reference sequence). The CDR3 consists of 16 residues. This CDR3 is CSVHSGGGRGDSPLHF.

The chain is built from TRBV19 and TRBJ2-1; no DNA is available, so the TRBD2 call from TCRdb remains unchecked. This CDR3 spans 14 amino acids. Germline V gene lookup returns CDR1 LNHDA and CDR2 SQIVND (reference sequence). The CDR3 region is CASRRLSAPNEQFF. The full variable domain, with the rest looked up from reference TRBV19 and TRBJ2-1, is DGGITQSPKYLFRKEGQNVTLSCEQNLNHDAMYWYRQDPGQGLRLIYYSQIVNDFQKGDIAEGYSVSREKKESFPLTVTSAQKNPTAFYLCASRRLSAPNEQFFGPGTRLTVL.

CDR3 in amino acids: CASSPRGLAADTQYF. The J gene is TRBJ2-3, the V gene TRBV14; the TCRdb call, TRBD2, lacks DNA for checking. CDR3 length equals 15 residues. Germline lookup yields CDR1 SGHDN and CDR2 FVKESK.

The chain links TRBV5-4 to TRBJ2-7; the TRBD2 assignment by TCRdb is unverifiable without DNA. Germline V gene data show CDR1 as SGHNT and CDR2 as YYREEE (reference sequence). This CDR3 has 15 residues. The CDR3 is CASSGGTSASYEQYF.

The chain recombines TRBV14 with TRBJ2-3. Germline lookup yields CDR1 SGHDN and CDR2 FVKESK. The CDR3 extends over 13 amino acids. The CDR3 sequence: CASSHVFTDTQYF. The whole variable domain, remainder taken from reference TRBV14 and TRBJ2-3, is EAGVTQFPSHSVIEKGQTVTLRCDPISGHDNLYWYRRVMGKEIKFLLHFVKESKQDESGMPNNRFLAERTGGTYSTLKVQPAELEDSGVYFCASSHVFTDTQYFGPGTRLTVL.

The chain employs TRBV27 and TRBJ1-6; as DNA is missing, the TRBD1 call by TCRdb cannot be tested. The CDR3 totals 17 residues. CDR1 and CDR2 from the germline V gene are MNHEY and SMNVEV (reference sequence). This CDR3 is CASSLIFWGRGGSPLHF.

V gene TRBV6-5 combines with J gene TRBJ1-1; with no DNA, the TCRdb D assignment of TRBD1 cannot be verified. Per the germline V gene, CDR1 is MNHEY and CDR2 is SVGAGI. CDR3 length equals 12 residues. The CDR3 region is CASSFTGGEAFF.

The chain links TRBV30 to TRBJ1-4. Germline assignment: CDR1 GTSNPN and CDR2 SVGIG (reference sequence). The CDR3 has 13 residues. The CDR3 region is CAWADATNEKLFF.